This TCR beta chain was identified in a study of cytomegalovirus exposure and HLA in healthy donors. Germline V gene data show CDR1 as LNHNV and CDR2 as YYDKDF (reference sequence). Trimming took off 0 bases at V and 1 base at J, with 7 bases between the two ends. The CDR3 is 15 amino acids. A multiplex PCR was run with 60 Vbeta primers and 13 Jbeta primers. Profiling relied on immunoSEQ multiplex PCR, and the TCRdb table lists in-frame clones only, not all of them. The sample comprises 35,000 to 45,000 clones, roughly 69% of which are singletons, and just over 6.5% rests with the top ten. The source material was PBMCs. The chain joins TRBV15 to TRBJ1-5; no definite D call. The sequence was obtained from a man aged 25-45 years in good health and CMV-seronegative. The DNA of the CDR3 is TGTGCCACCAGCAGAGATGTGTCGAGCAATCAGCCCCAGCATTTT. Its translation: CATSRDVSSNQPQHF.